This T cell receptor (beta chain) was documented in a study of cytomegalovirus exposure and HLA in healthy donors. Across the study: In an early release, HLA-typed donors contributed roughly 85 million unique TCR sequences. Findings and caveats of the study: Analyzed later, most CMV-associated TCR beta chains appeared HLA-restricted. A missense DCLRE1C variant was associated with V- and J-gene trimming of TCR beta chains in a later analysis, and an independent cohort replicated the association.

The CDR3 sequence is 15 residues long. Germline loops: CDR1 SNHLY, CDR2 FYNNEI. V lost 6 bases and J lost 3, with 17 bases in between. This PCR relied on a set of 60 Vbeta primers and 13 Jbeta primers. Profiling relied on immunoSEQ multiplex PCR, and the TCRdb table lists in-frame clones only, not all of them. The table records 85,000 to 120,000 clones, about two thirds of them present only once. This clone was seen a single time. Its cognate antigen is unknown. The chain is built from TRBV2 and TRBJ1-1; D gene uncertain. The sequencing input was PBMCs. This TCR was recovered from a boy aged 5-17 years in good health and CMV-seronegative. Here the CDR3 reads CASSPGETEYTEAFF. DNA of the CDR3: TGTGCCAGCAGCCCGGGTGAAACGGAATACACTGAAGCTTTCTTT.